This passage covers 26 T cell receptor beta chains from one sample sequenced in a study of blood T cell repertoires in COVID-19. The protocol was immunoSEQ multiplex PCR, while the TCRdb copy is restricted to in-frame clones and leaves out a portion. The sample has some 87,000 clones, over 70% seen once. The specimen was peripheral blood. The receptors stem from a man aged 80 or over with active or convalescent COVID-19.

A few counts support this clone. The CDR3, as DNA: TGCGCCAGCAGCTACGGACAGGGAGAGGGAAAACTGTTTTTT. This gives the protein CASSYGQGEGKLFF. This chain uses TRBV5-1 with TRBJ1-4; 8 positions match TRBD1. With V trimmed by 3 bases and J by 10 bases, 8 bases remained unmatched. The CDR3 is 14 amino acids. From germline, CDR1 is SGHRS and CDR2 YFSETQ. The complete variable domain, with remaining parts taken from reference TRBV5-1 and TRBJ1-4, reads KAGVTQTPRYLIKTRGQQVTLSCSPISGHRSVSWYQQTPGQGLQFLFEYFSETQRNKGNFPGRFSGRQFSNSRSEMNVSTLELGDSALYLCASSYGQGEGKLFFGSGTQLSVL.

This sequence joins TRBV9 and TRBJ1-5; maybe TRBD1 (5 bases). This CDR3 has 13 residues. Germline V gene data show CDR1 as SGDLS and CDR2 as YYNGEE. V lost 3 bases to trimming and J lost 3 bases, with 7 bases between them. As DNA, the CDR3 is TGTGCCAGCAGCGCGGGGGTCAATCAGCCCCAGCATTTT. The encoded protein is CASSAGVNQPQHF.

The chain joins TRBV2 to TRBJ2-1, with 13 bases matching TRBD2. Germline values: CDR1 SNHLY, CDR2 FYNNEI. Trimming at V came to 7 bases and at J to 15 bases, leaving 9 bases not matched to a gene. The CDR3 is 13 residues long. The CDR3 coding sequence is TGTGCCAGCACCAGGACTAGCGGGGGCCTTAGGTTCTTC. Amino acids: CASTRTSGGLRFF.

V is TRBV7-9 and J is TRBJ2-5, with D unresolved. The germline V gene encodes CDR1 SEHNR and CDR2 FQNEAQ (reference sequence). The length of the CDR3 is 11 residues. V was shortened by 5 bases and J by 5 bases, with 6 bases between the two germline ends. Written as DNA, the CDR3 is TGTGCCAGCAGCCAAGCTGAGACCCAGTACTTC. Amino acid sequence: CASSQAETQYF.

The chain links TRBV30 to TRBJ1-2, with a weak D call TRBD1 (6 bases). Germline values: CDR1 GTSNPN, CDR2 SVGIG (reference sequence). The CDR3 totals 14 residues. Trimming removed 4 bases at V and 4 bases at J, with 16 bases between. CDR3 in amino acids: CAWTEDSRSYGYTF. Written as DNA, the CDR3 is TGTGCCTGGACCGAGGACAGCCGGTCCTATGGCTACACCTTC.

This clone has a handful of counts. V usage is TRBV7-2 and J usage is TRBJ2-1; D gene uncertain. Germline V gives CDR1 SGHTA, CDR2 FQGNSA. This CDR3 is built from 13 residues. The germline V and J ends were trimmed by 2 bases and 3 bases, with 5 bases remaining between them. CDR3 coding DNA: TGTGCCAGCAGCTTATCAGTCTACAATGAGCAGTTCTTC. As protein: CASSLSVYNEQFF.

The chain links TRBV6-5 to TRBJ2-3; 12 bases align to TRBD2. The CDR3 extends over 16 amino acids. Per germline, CDR1 MNHEY and CDR2 SVGAGI. Unmatched junction bases numbered 4, after V lost 4 bases and J lost 2 bases. The CDR3: CASSSWTSGDTDTQYF. Here the CDR3 DNA reads TGTGCCAGCAGTTCCTGGACTAGCGGGGACACAGATACGCAGTATTTT.

The rearrangement uses TRBV2 and TRBJ1-2; D gene uncertain. V lost 5 bases to trimming and J lost 13 bases, with 14 bases between them. The CDR3 covers 11 residues. Germline CDR1 and CDR2: SNHLY and FYNNEI. The CDR3 nucleotides read TGTGCCAGCAGTTCGGGGTCTAGTGGCACCTTC. This codes for CASSSGSSGTF. Drawing the rest from reference TRBV2 and TRBJ1-2, the complete variable domain is EPEVTQTPSHQVTQMGQEVILRCVPISNHLYFYWYRQILGQKVEFLVSFYNNEISEKSEIFDDQFSVERPDGSNFTLKIRSTKLEDSAMYFCASSSGSSGTFGSGTRLTVV.

The rearrangement joins TRBV21-1 to TRBJ2-5; the table's D call of TRBD2 was not tested on the DNA. TRBV21-1 is deemed a pseudogene. The CDR3 loop spans 16 amino acids. The CDR3 sequence is CASTPFGRGFQETQYF. The CDR3 bases are TGTGCCAGCACCCCCTTTGGGCGGGGGTTCCAAGAGACCCAGTACTTC.

J is TRBJ2-5 and V is TRBV7-9, with D perhaps TRBD1 (5 bases). The CDR3 contains 12 residues. Trimming removed 0 bases from V and 6 bases from J, with 5 bases in between. CDR1 is SEHNR and CDR2 is FQNEAQ in the germline V gene (reference sequence). CDR3 DNA: TGTGCCAGCAGCTTAGCGGGGCAGACCCAGTACTTC. Amino acids: CASSLAGQTQYF. Full variable domain (rest looked up from reference TRBV7-9 and TRBJ2-5): DTGVSQNPRHKITKRGQNVTFRCDPISEHNRLYWYRQTLGQGPEFLTYFQNEAQLEKSRLLSDRFSAERPKGSFSTLEIQRTEQGDSAMYLCASSLAGQTQYFGPGTRLLVL.

The rearrangement joins TRBV6-2 or TRBV6-3 to TRBJ1-4; 9 nucleotides align to TRBD1. The trim removed 5 bases at V and 0 bases at J, leaving 4 bases unmatched. In germline, CDR1 is MNHEY, CDR2 SVGEGT. The CDR3 spans 16 residues. CDR3 coding DNA: TGTGCCAGCAGTCGCGGGGACAGGGCAACTAATGAAAAACTGTTTTTT. Translated: CASSRGDRATNEKLFF.

V usage is TRBV3-1 (or the pseudogene TRBV3-2) and J usage is TRBJ1-2, with a tentative D call TRBD1 (5 bases). V lost 1 base, J lost 8 bases, and 11 bases lay in between. The CDR3 consists of 13 residues. Germline CDR1 reads LGHDT; CDR2 reads YNNKEL (reference sequence). As DNA, the CDR3 is TGTGCCAGCAGCCAAGGTACAGGTCTAGGCTACACCTTC. Its protein is CASSQGTGLGYTF.

The CDR3 DNA follows: TGTGCCAGCAGTTACGACGGGGGGGCCGTAAGTGAGCAGTTCTTC. This encodes CASSYDGGAVSEQFF. The chain uses TRBV6-5 and TRBJ2-1; 8 bases align to TRBD2. Looked up from germline, CDR1 is MNHEY and CDR2 is SVGAGI. The CDR3 totals 15 residues. V dropped 2 bases and J dropped 9; count of bases not matched to a gene: 9.

Comment on this clone: The sample carries other DNA sequences with the same CDR3. CDR3 sequence: CASSLGGGSSYNEQFF. The DNA of the CDR3 is TGCGCCAGCAGCTTGGGCGGGGGGTCTTCCTACAATGAGCAGTTCTTC. This chain uses TRBV5-1 with TRBJ2-1, with 8 bases aligning to TRBD2. The CDR3 runs 16 residues. Germline CDR1 reads SGHRS; CDR2 reads YFSETQ. Trimming at V came to 0 bases and at J to 1 base, leaving 3 bases not matched to a gene.

J is TRBJ2-1 and V is TRBV14; 7 bases align to TRBD1. Trimming took 3 bases from V and 1 from J; bases not matched to a gene: 12. Germline CDR1 is SGHDN and CDR2 is FVKESK. The CDR3 length is 18 residues. CDR3 DNA: TGTGCCAGCAGCCAGATCCGGCGAGGGGGCTGGTCCTACAATGAGCAGTTCTTC. Its translation: CASSQIRRGGWSYNEQFF.

The chain couples TRBV4-2 to TRBJ2-5; 12 bases are a match to TRBD1. J lost 4 bases, V lost 4 bases, and 7 bases had no gene match. This CDR3 contains 16 residues. Germline CDR1 LGHNA, CDR2 YNFKEQ. CDR3 in amino acids: CASSPRDRGRVETQYF. The CDR3 bases are TGTGCCAGCAGCCCCCGGGACAGGGGGCGGGTAGAGACCCAGTACTTC.

V and J are TRBV24-1 and TRBJ1-5; D is perhaps TRBD1 (5 bases). Germline lookup yields CDR1 KGHDR and CDR2 SFDVKD. Trimming removed 6 bases at V and 0 bases at J, with 5 bases between. The CDR3 runs to 13 residues. Here the CDR3 reads CATSQGSNQPQHF. CDR3 nucleotides: TGTGCCACCAGTCAGGGTAGCAATCAGCCCCAGCATTTT.

V gene TRBV7-2 combines with J gene TRBJ1-2; no clear D. Between the trimmed V and J ends, which lost 0 bases and 6 bases, there was a span of 11 bases. The germline CDR1 and CDR2 sequences are SGHTA and FQGNSA. There are 14 residues in the CDR3. The chain's CDR3 is CASSLAASGDGYTF. Here the CDR3 DNA reads TGTGCCAGCAGCTTAGCCGCAAGCGGGGATGGCTACACCTTC.

The chain couples TRBV28 to TRBJ2-1; 7 bases fit TRBD2. J lost 3 bases, V lost 4 bases, and 3 bases had no gene match. The CDR3 runs to 14 residues. Germline CDR1 MDHEN, CDR2 SYDVKM. CDR3 bases: TGTGCCAGCAGTTCCCCGGGAGGCTACAATGAGCAGTTCTTC. It yields the protein CASSSPGGYNEQFF. Based on the CDR3 plus reference TRBV28 and TRBJ2-1, the full variable domain is DVKVTQSSRYLVKRTGEKVFLECVQDMDHENMFWYRQDPGLGLRLIYFSYDVKMKEKGDIPEGYSVSREKKERFSLILESASTNQTSMYLCASSSPGGYNEQFFGPGTRLTVL.

The rearrangement joins TRBV4-2 to TRBJ1-1; TRBD1 matches at 7 bases. The CDR3 has 15 amino acids. The J segment lost 1 base and the V segment lost 0 bases, leaving 2 bases of the junction unmatched. The germline gives CDR1 LGHNA, CDR2 YNFKEQ. CDR3 DNA: TGTGCCAGCAGCCAAGAGCGACAGGGGAACACTGAAGCTTTCTTT. This codes for CASSQERQGNTEAFF.

The chain has TRBV7-9 and TRBJ2-7, with TRBD2 matching over 13 bases. This CDR3 is built from 13 residues. J lost 11 bases, V lost 5 bases, and 6 bases had no gene match. Germline V gene data show CDR1 as SEHNR and CDR2 as FQNEAQ (reference sequence). CDR3: CASSPGLAGVEYF. In DNA form, the CDR3 reads TGTGCCAGCAGCCCCGGACTAGCGGGGGTCGAGTACTTC.

The chain links TRBV5-4 to TRBJ2-3; 13 bases match TRBD2. Germline CDR1 reads SGHNT; CDR2 reads YYREEE (reference sequence). The CDR3 extends over 16 amino acids. Losses at the gene ends were 2 bases for V and 5 bases for J; bases not matched to a gene: 5. CDR3 residues: CASSLTSGGAEDTQYF. In DNA form, the CDR3 reads TGTGCCAGCAGCTTAACTAGCGGGGGGGCAGAAGATACGCAGTATTTT.

This clone was counted a single time. The CDR3 protein is CSVGLAGNTEAFF. The CDR3 DNA sequence: TGCAGCGTTGGCTTGGCAGGGAACACTGAAGCTTTCTTT. The J gene is TRBJ1-1, the V gene TRBV29-1; D ambiguous. V gave up 4 bases and J gave up 1 base, with 10 bases separating them. The CDR3 has 13 residues. Germline CDR1 reads SQVTM; CDR2 reads ANQGSEA.

The V call is TRBV9, the J call TRBJ2-5, with a possible D match to TRBD2 (7 bases). Germline CDR1 SGDLS, CDR2 YYNGEE. The ends were cut back, 2 bases at V and 9 bases at J, with 17 bases in the middle. The CDR3 spans 14 residues. CDR3: CASSVWGRGSPQYF. The DNA for the CDR3 is TGTGCCAGCAGCGTGTGGGGGCGGGGGAGCCCCCAGTACTTC.

The CDR3 DNA sequence: TGTGCCAGCAGTGAAGCGCGGGATGGAGAAAAACTGTTTTTT. Protein sequence: CASSEARDGEKLFF. The chain combines TRBV2 with TRBJ1-4, with D hard to call. Looked up from germline, CDR1 is SNHLY and CDR2 is FYNNEI. With 0 bases removed from V and 8 bases from J, the gap between germline ends came to 10 bases. The length of the CDR3 is 14 residues.

This sequence joins TRBV9 and TRBJ1-1; 7 nucleotides agree with TRBD1. V shed 0 bases and J 4 bases; nucleotides not matched to a gene: 12. Per the germline V gene, CDR1 is SGDLS and CDR2 is YYNGEE. The CDR3 extends over 17 amino acids. CDR3 sequence: CASSVGSLTGSITEAFF. The CDR3 DNA follows: TGTGCCAGCAGCGTAGGGTCTCTGACAGGGAGTATCACTGAAGCTTTCTTT.